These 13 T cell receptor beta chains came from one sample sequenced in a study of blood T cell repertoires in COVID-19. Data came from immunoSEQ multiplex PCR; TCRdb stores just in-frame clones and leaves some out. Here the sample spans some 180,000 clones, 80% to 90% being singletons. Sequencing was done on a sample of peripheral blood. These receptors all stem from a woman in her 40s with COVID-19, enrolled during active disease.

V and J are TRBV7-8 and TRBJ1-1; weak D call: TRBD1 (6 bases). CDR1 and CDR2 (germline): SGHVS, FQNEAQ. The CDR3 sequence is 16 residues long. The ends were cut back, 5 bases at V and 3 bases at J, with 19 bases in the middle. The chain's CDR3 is CASSLRGALRDTEAFF. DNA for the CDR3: TGTGCCAGCAGCCTGCGGGGGGCGCTAAGAGACACTGAAGCTTTCTTT.

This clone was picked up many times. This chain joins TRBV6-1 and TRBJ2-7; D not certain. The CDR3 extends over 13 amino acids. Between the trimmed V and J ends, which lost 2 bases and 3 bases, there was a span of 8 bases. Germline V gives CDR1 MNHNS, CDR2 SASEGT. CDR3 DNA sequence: TGTGCCAGCAGTGAAATCTACAGCTACGAGCAGTACTTC. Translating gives CASSEIYSYEQYF.

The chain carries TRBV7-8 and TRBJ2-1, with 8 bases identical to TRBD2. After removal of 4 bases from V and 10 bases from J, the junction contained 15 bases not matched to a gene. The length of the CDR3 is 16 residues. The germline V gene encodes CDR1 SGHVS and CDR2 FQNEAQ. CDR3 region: CASSSYGSGGPLEQFF. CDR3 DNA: TGTGCCAGCAGCTCCTATGGTTCGGGAGGGCCCCTCGAGCAGTTCTTC.

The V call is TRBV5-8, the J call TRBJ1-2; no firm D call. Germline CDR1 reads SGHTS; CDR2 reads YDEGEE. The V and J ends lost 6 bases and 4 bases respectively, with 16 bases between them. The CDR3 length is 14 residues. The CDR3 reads CASTRPGYGYGYTF. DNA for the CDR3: TGTGCCAGCACCAGACCGGGGTACGGCTATGGCTACACCTTC. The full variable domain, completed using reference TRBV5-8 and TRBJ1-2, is EAGVTQSPTHLIKTRGQQATLRCSPISGHTSVYWYQQALGLGLQFLLWYDEGEERNRGNFPPRFSGRQFPNYSSELNVNALELEDSALYLCASTRPGYGYGYTFGSGTRLTVV.

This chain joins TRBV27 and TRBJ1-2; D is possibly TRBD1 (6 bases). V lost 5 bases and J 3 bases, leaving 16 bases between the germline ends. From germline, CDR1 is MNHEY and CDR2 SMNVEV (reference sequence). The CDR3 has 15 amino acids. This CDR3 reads CASSPSPTGYYGYTF. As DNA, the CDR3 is TGTGCCAGCAGTCCCTCCCCGACAGGTTACTATGGCTACACCTTC.

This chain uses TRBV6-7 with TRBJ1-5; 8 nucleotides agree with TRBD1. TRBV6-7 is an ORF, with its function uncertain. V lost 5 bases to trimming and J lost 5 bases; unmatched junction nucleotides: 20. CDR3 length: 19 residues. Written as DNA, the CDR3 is TGTGCCAGCAGTCCATTTCCCCGAACTGGGACAGGTAAGGATCAGCCCCAGCATTTT. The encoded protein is CASSPFPRTGTGKDQPQHF.

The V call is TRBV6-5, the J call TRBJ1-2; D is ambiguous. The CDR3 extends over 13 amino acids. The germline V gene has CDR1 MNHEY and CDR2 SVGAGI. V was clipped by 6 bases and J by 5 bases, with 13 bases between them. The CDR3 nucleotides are TGTGCCAGCAGACAAACAGCAGCTTATGGCTACACCTTC. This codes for CASRQTAAYGYTF.

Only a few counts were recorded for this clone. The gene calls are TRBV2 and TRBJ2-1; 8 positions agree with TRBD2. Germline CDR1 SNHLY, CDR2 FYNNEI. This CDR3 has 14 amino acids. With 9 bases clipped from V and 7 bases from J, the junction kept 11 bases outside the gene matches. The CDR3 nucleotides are TGTGCCAGTATGGTAGGACTAGCTGGTAATGAGCAGTTCTTC. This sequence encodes CASMVGLAGNEQFF.

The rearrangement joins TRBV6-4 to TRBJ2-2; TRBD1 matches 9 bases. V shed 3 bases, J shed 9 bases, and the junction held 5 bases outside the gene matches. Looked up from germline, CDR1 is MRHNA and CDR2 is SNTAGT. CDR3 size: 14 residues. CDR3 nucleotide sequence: TGTGCCAGCAGTGAGGAACAGGGGGCGCGGGAGCTGTTTTTT. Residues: CASSEEQGARELFF.

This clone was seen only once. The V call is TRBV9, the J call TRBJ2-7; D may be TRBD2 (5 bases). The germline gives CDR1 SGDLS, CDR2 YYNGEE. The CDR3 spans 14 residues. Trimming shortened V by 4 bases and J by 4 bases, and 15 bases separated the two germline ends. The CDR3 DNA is TGTGCCAGCAGCCCCCCTGGGAGCAGTTACGAGCAGTACTTC. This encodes CASSPPGSSYEQYF.

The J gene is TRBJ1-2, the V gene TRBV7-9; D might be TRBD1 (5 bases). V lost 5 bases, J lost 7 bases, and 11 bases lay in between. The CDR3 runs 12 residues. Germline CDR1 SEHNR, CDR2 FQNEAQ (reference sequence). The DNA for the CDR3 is TGTGCCAGCAGCCAGGGAAGAAGTGGCTACACCTTC. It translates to CASSQGRSGYTF.

Here the CDR3 reads CASSWDRGRTGELFF. In DNA form, the CDR3 reads TGTGCCAGCAGCTGGGACAGGGGGCGAACCGGGGAGCTGTTTTTT. The chain is built from TRBV5-8 and TRBJ2-2; 12 bases fit TRBD1. The V gene end was trimmed by 3 bases and the J gene end by 5 bases; junction bases not matched to a gene: 2. The CDR3 totals 15 residues. Germline V lookup: CDR1 SGHTS, CDR2 YDEGEE. The variable domain in full, completed from reference TRBV5-8 and TRBJ2-2, reads EAGVTQSPTHLIKTRGQQATLRCSPISGHTSVYWYQQALGLGLQFLLWYDEGEERNRGNFPPRFSGRQFPNYSSELNVNALELEDSALYLCASSWDRGRTGELFFGEGSRLTVL.

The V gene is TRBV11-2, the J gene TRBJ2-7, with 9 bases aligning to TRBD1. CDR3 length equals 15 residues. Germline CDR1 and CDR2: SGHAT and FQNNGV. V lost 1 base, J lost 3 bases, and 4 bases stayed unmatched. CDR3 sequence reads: CASSLAPTGGYEQYF. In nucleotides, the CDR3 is TGTGCCAGCAGCTTAGCCCCGACAGGGGGCTACGAGCAGTACTTC.